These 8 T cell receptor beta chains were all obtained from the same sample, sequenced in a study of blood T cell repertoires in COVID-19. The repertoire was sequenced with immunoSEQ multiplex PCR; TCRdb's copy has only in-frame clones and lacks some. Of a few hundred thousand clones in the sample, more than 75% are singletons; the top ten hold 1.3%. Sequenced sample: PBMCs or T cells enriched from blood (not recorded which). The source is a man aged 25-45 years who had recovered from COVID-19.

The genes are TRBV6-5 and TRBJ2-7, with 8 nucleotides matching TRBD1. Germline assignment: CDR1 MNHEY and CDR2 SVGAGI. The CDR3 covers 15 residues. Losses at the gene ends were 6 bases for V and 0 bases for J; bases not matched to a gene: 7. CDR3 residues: CASRRGQGGSYEQYF. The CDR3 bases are TGTGCCAGCAGACGTGGACAGGGAGGCTCCTACGAGCAGTACTTC.

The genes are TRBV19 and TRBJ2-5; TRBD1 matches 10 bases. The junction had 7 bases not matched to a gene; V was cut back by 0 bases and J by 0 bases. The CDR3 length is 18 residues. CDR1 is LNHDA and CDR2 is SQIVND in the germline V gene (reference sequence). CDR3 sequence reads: CASSIDGTGDGYQETQYF. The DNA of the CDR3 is TGTGCCAGTAGTATAGACGGGACAGGGGATGGGTACCAAGAGACCCAGTACTTC.

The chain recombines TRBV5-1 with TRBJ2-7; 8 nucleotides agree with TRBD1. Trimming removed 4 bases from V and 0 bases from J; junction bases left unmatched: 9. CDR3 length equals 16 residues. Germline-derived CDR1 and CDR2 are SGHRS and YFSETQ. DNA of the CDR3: TGCGCCAGCAGCAAATCCGGGACAGGTAGCTCCTACGAGCAGTACTTC. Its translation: CASSKSGTGSSYEQYF. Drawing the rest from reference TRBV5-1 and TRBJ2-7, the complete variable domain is KAGVTQTPRYLIKTRGQQVTLSCSPISGHRSVSWYQQTPGQGLQFLFEYFSETQRNKGNFPGRFSGRQFSNSRSEMNVSTLELGDSALYLCASSKSGTGSSYEQYFGPGTRLTVT.

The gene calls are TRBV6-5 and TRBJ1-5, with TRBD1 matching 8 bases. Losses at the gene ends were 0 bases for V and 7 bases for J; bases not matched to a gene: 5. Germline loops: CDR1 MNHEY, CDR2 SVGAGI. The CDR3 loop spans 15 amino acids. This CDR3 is CASSYSQGAGQPQHF. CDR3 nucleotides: TGTGCCAGCAGTTACTCCCAGGGGGCGGGGCAGCCCCAGCATTTT.

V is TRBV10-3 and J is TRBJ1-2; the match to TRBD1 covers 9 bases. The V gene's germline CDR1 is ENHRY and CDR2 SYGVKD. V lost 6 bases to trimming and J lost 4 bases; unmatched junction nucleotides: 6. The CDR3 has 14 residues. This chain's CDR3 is CAIRGTGISYGYTF. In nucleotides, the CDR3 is TGTGCCATCAGAGGGACAGGGATAAGCTATGGCTACACCTTC.

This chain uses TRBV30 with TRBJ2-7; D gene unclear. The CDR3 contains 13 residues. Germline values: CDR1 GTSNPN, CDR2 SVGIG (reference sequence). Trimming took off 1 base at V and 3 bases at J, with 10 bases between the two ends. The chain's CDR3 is CAWSGQAFYEQYF. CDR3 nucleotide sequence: TGTGCCTGGAGTGGGCAGGCCTTCTACGAGCAGTACTTC.

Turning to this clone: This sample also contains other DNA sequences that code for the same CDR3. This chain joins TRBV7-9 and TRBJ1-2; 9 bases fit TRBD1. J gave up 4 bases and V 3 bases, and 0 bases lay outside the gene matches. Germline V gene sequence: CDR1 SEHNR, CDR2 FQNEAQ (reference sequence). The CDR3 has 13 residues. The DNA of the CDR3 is TGTGCCAGCAGCTTGGGACAGGGCTATGGCTACACCTTC. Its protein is CASSLGQGYGYTF.

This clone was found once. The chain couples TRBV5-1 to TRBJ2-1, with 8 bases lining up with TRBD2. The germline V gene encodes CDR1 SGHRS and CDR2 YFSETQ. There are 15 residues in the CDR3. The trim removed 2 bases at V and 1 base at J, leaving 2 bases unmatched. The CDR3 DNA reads TGCGCCAGCAGCTTTAGCGGGGTTTCCTACAATGAGCAGTTCTTC. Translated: CASSFSGVSYNEQFF.